The rows below give T cell receptor beta chains drawn from one sample of a study of early T cells in non-severe SARS-CoV-2 infection. TCRdb analysed the 5' RACE reads with MiXCR anew, one entry per CDR3 protein. The top ten hold about 1.7% of the sample, which has 68,000 or so distinct CDR3 sequences, 12% seen once. Sequencing input: whole blood. The source is an adult who was a healthcare worker with PCR-confirmed SARS-CoV-2 infection or an uninfected control (not recorded which). Each CDR3 is given with its conserved first and last residue. The order of the fields is J gene, CDR3 length, clone size, V gene, D gene, CDR3 DNA, CDR3 protein. A D gene is named only where the DNA matches it firmly. The listing skips clone size in some rows; elsewhere it reads once, few, many or a size class.

J gene: TRBJ1-2; CDR3 length: 13; clone size: many; V gene: TRBV12-3/TRBV12-4; D gene: .; CDR3 DNA: TGTGCCAGCAAACCTGGGGGAAACTATGGCTACACCTTC; CDR3 protein: CASKPGGNYGYTF
J gene: TRBJ1-1; CDR3 length: 13; clone size: many; V gene: TRBV11-2; D gene: .; CDR3 DNA: TGTGCCAGCAGCCCTCCACTAGGGACTGAAGCTTTCTTT; CDR3 protein: CASSPPLGTEAFF
J gene: TRBJ2-7; CDR3 length: 14; clone size: many; V gene: TRBV5-1; D gene: .; CDR3 DNA: TGCGCCAGCACCCGACTGGAGGGGGGATACGAGCAGTACTTC; CDR3 protein: CASTRLEGGYEQYF
J gene: TRBJ2-3; CDR3 length: 14; clone size: few; V gene: TRBV29-1; D gene: .; CDR3 DNA: TGCAGCGTTGAACTGGGAGACCGCACAGATACGCAGTATTTT; CDR3 protein: CSVELGDRTDTQYF
J gene: TRBJ1-4; CDR3 length: 14; clone size: many; V gene: TRBV5-5; D gene: .; CDR3 DNA: TGTGCCAGCAGCTTTTCAGGGTCAAATGAAAAACTGTTTTTT; CDR3 protein: CASSFSGSNEKLFF
J gene: TRBJ2-3; CDR3 length: 15; clone size: few; V gene: TRBV6-1; D gene: .; CDR3 DNA: TGTGCCAGCAGGTACAGCGGAGGTCTTACAGATACGCAGTATTTT; CDR3 protein: CASRYSGGLTDTQYF
J gene: TRBJ1-6; CDR3 length: 9; clone size: few; V gene: TRBV6-2/TRBV6-3; D gene: .; CDR3 DNA: TGTGCCAGCGCGCCACCCCTCCACTTT; CDR3 protein: CASAPPLHF
J gene: TRBJ1-1; CDR3 length: 16; clone size: many; V gene: TRBV11-2; D gene: .; CDR3 DNA: TGTGCCAGCAGCTTAGGACCAGGGGTTTCAGTCCCTGAAGTTTTCTTT; CDR3 protein: CASSLGPGVSVPEVFF
J gene: TRBJ1-4; CDR3 length: 15; clone size: .; V gene: TRBV5-1; D gene: .; CDR3 DNA: TGCGCCAGCAGCTTGGGTACTGCAACTAATGAAAAACTGTTTTTT; CDR3 protein: CASSLGTATNEKLFF
J gene: TRBJ1-4; CDR3 length: 18; clone size: many; V gene: TRBV6-5; D gene: .; CDR3 DNA: TGTGCCAGCAGTTACTCGGTGGTTGGGCGGTTTCTGGACGAAAAACTGTTTTTT; CDR3 protein: CASSYSVVGRFLDEKLFF
J gene: TRBJ2-2; CDR3 length: 15; clone size: few; V gene: TRBV3-1; D gene: TRBD1; CDR3 DNA: TGTGCCAGCAGCCCCCGACAGGGGTTCACCGGGGAGCTGTTTTTT; CDR3 protein: CASSPRQGFTGELFF
J gene: TRBJ1-6; CDR3 length: 17; clone size: .; V gene: TRBV5-1; D gene: .; CDR3 DNA: TGCGCCAGCAGCTTGCGGGCAGAAAGCTCCTATAATTCACCCCTCCACTTT; CDR3 protein: CASSLRAESSYNSPLHF
J gene: TRBJ2-2; CDR3 length: 13; clone size: .; V gene: TRBV3-1; D gene: .; CDR3 DNA: TGTACCAGCAGCCAAGCGAACACCGGGGAGCTGTTTTTT; CDR3 protein: CTSSQANTGELFF
J gene: TRBJ1-3; CDR3 length: 16; clone size: few; V gene: TRBV18; D gene: .; CDR3 DNA: TGTGCCAGCTCACCCTACCAGGACGGGACTGGAAACACCATATATTTT; CDR3 protein: CASSPYQDGTGNTIYF
J gene: TRBJ2-1; CDR3 length: 17; clone size: .; V gene: TRBV20-1; D gene: .; CDR3 DNA: TGCAGTGCTAGAGATCGGGGCGGCAGACAGCTGAACAATGAGCAGTTCTTC; CDR3 protein: CSARDRGGRQLNNEQFF
J gene: TRBJ2-3; CDR3 length: 14; clone size: .; V gene: TRBV10-3; D gene: TRBD2; CDR3 DNA: TGTGCCACAACCCCGGGACTAGCATTAGATACGCAGTATTTT; CDR3 protein: CATTPGLALDTQYF
J gene: TRBJ2-1; CDR3 length: 14; clone size: .; V gene: TRBV12-3/TRBV12-4; D gene: .; CDR3 DNA: TGTGCCAGCAGTTCACAGCGTTCCTACAATGAGCAGTTCTTC; CDR3 protein: CASSSQRSYNEQFF
J gene: TRBJ1-1; CDR3 length: 13; clone size: many; V gene: TRBV30; D gene: .; CDR3 DNA: TGTGCCTGGAGTCTTGGACTGAACACTGAAGCTTTCTTT; CDR3 protein: CAWSLGLNTEAFF
J gene: TRBJ2-3; CDR3 length: 15; clone size: .; V gene: TRBV7-2; D gene: .; CDR3 DNA: TGTGCCAGCAGCTTATTGGGGGCGGGCACAGATACGCAGTATTTT; CDR3 protein: CASSLLGAGTDTQYF
J gene: TRBJ2-7; CDR3 length: 14; clone size: .; V gene: TRBV30; D gene: .; CDR3 DNA: TGTGCCTGGAATAAGTACGGAGGAAACTACGAGCAGTACTTC; CDR3 protein: CAWNKYGGNYEQYF
J gene: TRBJ2-4; CDR3 length: 14; clone size: .; V gene: TRBV21-1; D gene: .; CDR3 DNA: TGTGCCAGCAGCAAAGAAGGGACCAAAAACATTCAGTACTTC; CDR3 protein: CASSKEGTKNIQYF
J gene: TRBJ2-3; CDR3 length: 15; clone size: few; V gene: TRBV7-6; D gene: .; CDR3 DNA: TGTGTCAGCAGGCCAACGGGGGGCGTAGCAGATACGCAGTATTTT; CDR3 protein: CVSRPTGGVADTQYF
J gene: TRBJ2-5; CDR3 length: 11; clone size: .; V gene: TRBV29-1; D gene: .; CDR3 DNA: TGCAGCGGGGGCCGTCAAGAGACCCAGTACTTC; CDR3 protein: CSGGRQETQYF
J gene: TRBJ2-4; CDR3 length: 13; clone size: .; V gene: TRBV7-2; D gene: .; CDR3 DNA: TGTGCCAGCAGCTTATTTGGGGAAAACATTCAGTACTTC; CDR3 protein: CASSLFGENIQYF
J gene: TRBJ1-4; CDR3 length: 15; clone size: few; V gene: TRBV3-1; D gene: TRBD1; CDR3 DNA: TGTGCCAGCAGCCCCGGACAGGCCTCAAATGAAAAACTGTTTTTT; CDR3 protein: CASSPGQASNEKLFF
J gene: TRBJ2-6; CDR3 length: 17; clone size: few; V gene: TRBV5-1; D gene: .; CDR3 DNA: TGCGCCAGCAGCTTGGCAGGGGCCGTCTCTGGGGCCAACGTCCTGACTTTC; CDR3 protein: CASSLAGAVSGANVLTF
J gene: TRBJ2-3; CDR3 length: 14; clone size: .; V gene: TRBV29-1; D gene: .; CDR3 DNA: TGCAGCGTTGGGTTAGGGTACGACACAGATACGCAGTATTTT; CDR3 protein: CSVGLGYDTDTQYF
J gene: TRBJ2-3; CDR3 length: 16; clone size: .; V gene: TRBV4-1; D gene: .; CDR3 DNA: TGCGCCAGCCGGGGATCCCTATATACTAGCACAGATACGCAGTATTTT; CDR3 protein: CASRGSLYTSTDTQYF
J gene: TRBJ1-3; CDR3 length: 17; clone size: .; V gene: TRBV7-8; D gene: .; CDR3 DNA: TGTGCCAGCAGCTTAGCCGATTTGGGAAGAAGAAGAAACACCATATATTTT; CDR3 protein: CASSLADLGRRRNTIYF
J gene: TRBJ2-2; CDR3 length: 14; clone size: few; V gene: TRBV5-8; D gene: .; CDR3 DNA: TGTGCCAGCAGCTTGGGTGTGAACACCGGGGAGCTGTTTTTT; CDR3 protein: CASSLGVNTGELFF
J gene: TRBJ2-3; CDR3 length: 15; clone size: many; V gene: TRBV30; D gene: .; CDR3 DNA: TGTGCCTGGGCCCCGTGGCCGTCTGCCACAGATACGCAGTATTTT; CDR3 protein: CAWAPWPSATDTQYF
J gene: TRBJ2-2; CDR3 length: 17; clone size: .; V gene: TRBV7-3; D gene: TRBD2; CDR3 DNA: TGTGCCAGCAGCCGACTAGCGGGGCTCGTGAACACCGGGGAGCTGTTTTTT; CDR3 protein: CASSRLAGLVNTGELFF
J gene: TRBJ1-1; CDR3 length: 18; clone size: .; V gene: TRBV7-8; D gene: .; CDR3 DNA: TGTGCCAGCAGCCCCCGGTCGGGGGGGCTTCGGCCAAACACTGAAGCTTTCTTT; CDR3 protein: CASSPRSGGLRPNTEAFF
J gene: TRBJ1-2; CDR3 length: 14; clone size: .; V gene: TRBV7-9; D gene: .; CDR3 DNA: TGTGCCAGCAGCCAAATGGCGGGTGTTGATGGCTACACCTTC; CDR3 protein: CASSQMAGVDGYTF
J gene: TRBJ2-7; CDR3 length: 15; clone size: many; V gene: TRBV20-1; D gene: TRBD2; CDR3 DNA: TGCAGTGTAAACCGGCCAGCGGGGGCCATCTACGAGCAGTACTTC; CDR3 protein: CSVNRPAGAIYEQYF
J gene: TRBJ2-4; CDR3 length: 13; clone size: .; V gene: TRBV20-1; D gene: .; CDR3 DNA: TGCAGTGCTATGGTGGGGCCGGGGAACATTCAGTACTTC; CDR3 protein: CSAMVGPGNIQYF
J gene: TRBJ2-3; CDR3 length: 16; clone size: many; V gene: TRBV24-1; D gene: TRBD2; CDR3 DNA: TGTGCCACCAGTGACCGGACTAGCGGGTTTGGAGATACGCAGTATTTT; CDR3 protein: CATSDRTSGFGDTQYF
J gene: TRBJ2-3; CDR3 length: 15; clone size: few; V gene: TRBV24-1; D gene: .; CDR3 DNA: TGTGCCACCAGCTCGAAGGAAAGGCGCGGGGATACGCAGTATTTT; CDR3 protein: CATSSKERRGDTQYF
J gene: TRBJ2-7; CDR3 length: 16; clone size: few; V gene: TRBV18; D gene: TRBD2; CDR3 DNA: TGTGCCAGCTCGATCTCGACTAGCGGGGGATCCTACGAGCAGTACTTC; CDR3 protein: CASSISTSGGSYEQYF
J gene: TRBJ2-1; CDR3 length: 16; clone size: .; V gene: TRBV9; D gene: .; CDR3 DNA: TGTGCCAGCAGCCGGGCCTGGGGTCTTGGAGACAATGAGCAGTTCTTC; CDR3 protein: CASSRAWGLGDNEQFF
J gene: TRBJ2-1; CDR3 length: 15; clone size: .; V gene: TRBV7-9; D gene: TRBD1; CDR3 DNA: TGTGCCAGCAGCCCATGGACAGGGCGTAGGGATGAGCAGTTCTTC; CDR3 protein: CASSPWTGRRDEQFF
J gene: TRBJ2-5; CDR3 length: 13; clone size: .; V gene: TRBV18; D gene: .; CDR3 DNA: TGTGCCAGCTCACCACCGTCCTCCGAGACCCAGTACTTC; CDR3 protein: CASSPPSSETQYF
J gene: TRBJ1-1; CDR3 length: 12; clone size: many; V gene: TRBV5-1; D gene: .; CDR3 DNA: TGCGCCAGCAGCTTGGGGAGGGCTGAAGCTTTCTTT; CDR3 protein: CASSLGRAEAFF